Listed below are T cell receptor beta chains from one sample, sequenced in a study of post-analysis software for immune sequencing data. TCRdb independently ran MiXCR on the PCR reads; one entry per CDR3 protein. Of fewer than 850,000 distinct CDR3 sequences listed, approximately 30% are singletons. The sample taken for sequencing was blood. The receptors were sampled from a girl under 18 with multiple sclerosis. Each CDR3 is given with its conserved first and last residue. D genes are given only for firm matches. The size of a clone is reported for some rows only, either as once, few or many, or as a class for expanded clones.

d_gene	abundance	v_gene	j_gene	CDR3aa	CDR3nt
NA	NA	TRBV7-9	TRBJ1-2	CASSLESSERRDGYTF	TGTGCCAGCAGCTTAGAGTCGTCCGAGCGACGGGATGGCTACACCTTC
NA	many	TRBV29-1	TRBJ2-4	CSAGAKNIQYF	TGCAGCGCTGGAGCCAAAAACATTCAGTACTTC
TRBD2	few	TRBV4-1	TRBJ2-3	CASSRRLAGEDTQYF	TGCGCCAGCAGCCGCCGACTAGCGGGGGAGGATACGCAGTATTTT
TRBD1	NA	TRBV4-3	TRBJ1-2	CASSQEYRDRIYGHTF	TGCGCCAGCAGCCAAGAATACCGGGACAGGATATATGGCCACACCTTC
NA	few	TRBV4-3	TRBJ2-5	CASSQLTEETQYF	TGCGCCAGCAGCCAATTGACGGAAGAGACCCAGTACTTC
NA	few	TRBV11-2	TRBJ2-6	CASSLVPGLTSGANVLTF	TGTGCCAGCAGCTTAGTTCCGGGACTGACATCTGGGGCCAACGTCCTGACTTTC
NA	NA	TRBV9	TRBJ2-3	CASSVKIGAGDTQYF	TGTGCCAGCAGCGTAAAAATCGGAGCAGGGGATACGCAGTATTTT
TRBD2	NA	TRBV7-8	TRBJ2-1	CASSLGGRGTNEQFF	TGTGCCAGCAGCTTGGGCGGGAGAGGAACCAATGAGCAGTTCTTC
NA	once	TRBV4-3	TRBJ1-1	CASSQSRVTNTEAFF	TGCGCCAGCAGCCAATCTAGAGTAACGAACACTGAGGCTTTCTTT
TRBD1	NA	TRBV24-1	TRBJ2-2	CATSDSPGQLNTGELFF	TGTGCCACCAGTGATTCCCCGGGACAGTTGAACACCGGGGAGCTGTTTTTT
NA	few	TRBV18	TRBJ2-7	CASSPRGQSYEQYF	TGTGCCAGCTCACCACGGGGGCAGTCCTACGAGCAGTACTTC
NA	NA	TRBV4-3	TRBJ2-4	CASSPSVQVNIQYF	TGCGCCAGCAGCCCCTCCGTTCAGGTTAACATTCAGTACTTC
NA	few	TRBV4-3	TRBJ1-5	CASSQLAASNQPQHF	TGCGCCAGCAGCCAATTAGCAGCCAGCAATCAGCCCCAGCATTTT
NA	few	TRBV20-1	TRBJ2-4	CSAKAGRAKNIQYF	TGCAGTGCTAAGGCTGGTCGGGCCAAAAACATTCAGTACTTC
TRBD2	NA	TRBV6-1	TRBJ2-4	CASRGTSALGKQYF	TGTGCCAGCAGGGGGACTAGCGCCTTGGGGAAGCAGTACTTC
NA	NA	TRBV27	TRBJ1-2	CASSFLDGVRSGYTF	TGTGCCAGCAGTTTTTTAGACGGCGTGAGGTCTGGCTACACCTTC
TRBD1	few	TRBV6-5	TRBJ1-1	CASSSTGGWGNTEAFF	TGTGCCAGCAGCTCGACAGGGGGCTGGGGGAACACTGAAGCTTTCTTT
NA	NA	TRBV7-8	TRBJ2-7	CASSSGVAGLRRYF	TGTGCCAGCAGCTCAGGTGTGGCAGGGCTTCGAAGGTACTTC
NA	NA	TRBV28	TRBJ1-5	CASGPLGSQPQHF	TGTGCCAGCGGCCCCTTGGGTTCTCAGCCCCAGCATTTT
TRBD1	NA	TRBV7-8	TRBJ2-7	CASSSSGTGSHEQYF	TGTGCCAGCAGCTCCTCCGGGACAGGGAGCCACGAGCAGTACTTC
NA	NA	TRBV20-1	TRBJ2-3	CSARLGSGNTDTQYF	TGCAGTGCTAGATTGGGTTCAGGGAACACAGATACGCAGTATTTT
TRBD1	many	TRBV29-1	TRBJ2-1	CSVGQGINEQFF	TGCAGCGTTGGACAGGGTATCAATGAGCAGTTCTTC
NA	few	TRBV7-8	TRBJ2-1	CASSEQGHRSYNEQFF	TGTGCCAGCAGCGAACAGGGACATCGCTCCTACAATGAGCAGTTCTTC
NA	NA	TRBV28	TRBJ2-1	CASSERGGNEQFF	TGTGCCAGCAGCGAGAGGGGGGGCAATGAGCAGTTCTTC
NA	NA	TRBV20-1	TRBJ2-5	CSARDGRQGGRETQYF	TGCAGTGCTAGAGATGGACGGCAGGGAGGCAGAGAGACCCAGTACTTC
NA	few	TRBV4-3	TRBJ2-3	CASSQDPQLRDTQYF	TGCGCCAGCAGCCAAGATCCCCAGCTACGAGATACGCAGTATTTT
TRBD1	NA	TRBV7-9	TRBJ2-3	CVQGGRGDTQYF	TGTGTCCAAGGGGGCAGGGGAGATACGCAGTATTTT
NA	NA	TRBV6-5	TRBJ2-5	CASSSLGPQETQYF	TGTGCCAGCAGTTCTCTCGGGCCACAAGAGACCCAGTACTTC
NA	NA	TRBV12-3/TRBV12-4	TRBJ1-5	CASSLAMQYNQPQHF	TGTGCCAGCAGTTTAGCGATGCAGTATAATCAGCCCCAGCATTTT